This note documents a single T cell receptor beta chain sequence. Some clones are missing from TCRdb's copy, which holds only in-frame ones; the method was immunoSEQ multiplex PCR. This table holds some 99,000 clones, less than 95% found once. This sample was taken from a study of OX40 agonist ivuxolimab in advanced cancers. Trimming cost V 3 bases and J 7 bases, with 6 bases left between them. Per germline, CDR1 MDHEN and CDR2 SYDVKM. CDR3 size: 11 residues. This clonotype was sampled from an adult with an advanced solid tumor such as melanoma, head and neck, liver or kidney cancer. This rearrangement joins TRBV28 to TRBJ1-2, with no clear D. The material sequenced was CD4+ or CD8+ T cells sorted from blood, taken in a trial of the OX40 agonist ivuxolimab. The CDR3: CASSFVAGYTF. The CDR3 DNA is TGTGCCAGCAGTTTTGTCGCTGGCTACACCTTC.